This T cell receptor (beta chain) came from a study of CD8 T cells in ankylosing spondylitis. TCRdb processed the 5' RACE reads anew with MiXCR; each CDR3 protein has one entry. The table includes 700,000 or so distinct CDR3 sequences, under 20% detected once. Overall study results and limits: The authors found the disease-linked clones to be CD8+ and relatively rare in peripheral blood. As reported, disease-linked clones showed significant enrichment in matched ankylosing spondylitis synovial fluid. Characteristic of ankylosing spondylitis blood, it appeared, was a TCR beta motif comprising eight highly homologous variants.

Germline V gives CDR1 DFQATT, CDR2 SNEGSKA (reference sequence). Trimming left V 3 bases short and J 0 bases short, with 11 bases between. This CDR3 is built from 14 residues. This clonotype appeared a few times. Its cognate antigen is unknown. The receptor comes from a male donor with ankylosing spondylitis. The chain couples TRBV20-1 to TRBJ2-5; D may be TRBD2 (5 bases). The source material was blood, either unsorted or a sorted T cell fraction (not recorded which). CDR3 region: CSARSGGYQETQYF. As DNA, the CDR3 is TGCAGTGCTAGGAGCGGCGGCTACCAAGAGACCCAGTACTTC.